This TCR beta chain was recovered during a study of T cell changes during pregnancy in multiple sclerosis. The CDR3 has 14 residues. The germline V gene encodes CDR1 MDHEN and CDR2 SYDVKM. The V end lost 5 bases, the J end lost 6 bases, and 13 bases lay between the germline ends. The data were produced by immunoSEQ multiplex PCR, yet TCRdb's version contains in-frame clones alone and is incomplete. The table shows 50,000 to 65,000 clones, with about 93% occurring only once. Sequences were derived from CD8+ T cells from peripheral blood mononuclear cells, sampled in the second trimester of pregnancy. The clonotype was recovered from a female donor with multiple sclerosis, enrolled in a pregnancy study. The chain carries TRBV28 and TRBJ2-2, with TRBD1 as a possible D gene (6 bases). CDR3 protein: CASSTYTGSGELFF. Written as DNA, the CDR3 is TGTGCCAGCAGTACCTACACAGGGTCCGGGGAGCTGTTTTTT.